This T cell receptor beta chain was sequenced during a study of blood T cells in healthy people across ages (dated by TCRdb to 2015 to 2017). In the study overall: In model experiments, roughly one uniquely barcoded TCR beta cDNA molecule per two T cells was captured by template switching. Using the same blood draw, the study looked at two additional independent replicas of 1 million unique cDNA reads for two donors, one aged 18 to 30 and the other aged 80 or older. Using deep sequencing normalized with unique cDNA molecular identifiers, the study measured how TCR beta repertoire diversity changes with age. The donors were divided into four age groups: young (average roughly 15 years), middle-aged (over 35), aged (about 62) and long-lived (roughly 86).

The paper's findings and limits, for the study overall: The long-lived group showed more naive CD4+ T cells, fewer expanded clones and increased TCR diversity than the aged group, suggesting age selection. As age increased, observed TCR beta diversity per million T cells dropped in a roughly linear way, and a significant reduction was already evident by age roughly 36. Observed TCR beta diversity correlated strongly with the percentage of naive T cells measured by flow cytometry. Since profiling was done on bulk unsorted PBMCs, naive and antigen-experienced compartments could not be conclusively compared. Donor CMV infection status was unknown, potentially confounding age-related changes in expanded clonotypes. Estimates of total diversity from one million sequenced T cells were regarded as lower bounds and underestimates.

Library creation used 5' RACE. The data were produced on an Illumina HiSeq 2500. The second PCR ran for about 6 to 12 cycles and used a J-beta primer mix along with a sample-barcoded 5' primer. A template-switch 5' adaptor carrying 12 random nucleotides introduced a unique molecular identifier onto each TCR beta cDNA molecule. Each sample yielded at least 2.5 million CDR3-containing paired-end reads. The Mint cDNA synthesis kit, primed by a TRBC-specific oligonucleotide, was used to synthesize first-strand cDNA from all RNA. After uracil-DNA glycosylase treatment, a first 18-cycle PCR used universal primers M1SS and BC2_uni_R on all cDNA. Per the authors' processing: Normalization of each sample was performed by random selection of 1 million high-quality reads, each carrying a distinct molecular identifier. Instead of being binned into consensus sequences, reads with shared molecular identifiers were discarded. MiTCR, set to a Q25 quality threshold and the strictest error-elimination algorithm, was used for CDR3 identification, clonotype clustering and error correction. A nonparametric unseen species model with Euler transformation was used to estimate a lower bound on total TCR beta diversity. Starting from the raw public reads, TCRdb applied fastp trimming at Q25, assembled clones with MiXCR and retained in-frame beta chains. A single entry per CDR3 protein holds the most common genes and DNA from its merged rows. Here the V and J calls rest on TCRdb's processing, not on the authors' analysis. The sample profile shows about 570,000 distinct CDR3 sequences; about 27% of them were found once. Over 3.5% of the sample is in the top ten clones.

There are 18 amino acids in the CDR3, from cysteine to phenylalanine inclusive. The read is trimmed to its CDR3 DNA, 54 bases read in frame from base 1. Germline trimming amounts to 1 base on V and 0 bases on J, with 6 as the count of junction bases outside the gene matches. The germline V gene supplies CDR1 SGHAT and CDR2 FQNNGV. To note about this clonotype: Its antigen is not yet known. Base qualities are missing; no much larger clone stands one base away.

Systemically healthy Caucasian individuals from Russia, over 30 in total and aged about 6 to 100 years, were included as donors. Approximately 9.7 milliliters of peripheral blood were drawn from each donor into EDTA-treated Vacutainer tubes. Ficoll-Paque density-gradient centrifugation was used to isolate PBMCs, with at least 6.5 million per sample. Trizol reagent was used to extract total RNA from the PBMCs, yielding at least 6 micrograms per sample. Naive CD45RAhigh/CD27high T cell percentages were measured by flow cytometry on a PBMC aliquot from every donor. These data are also associated with another study on T cells of mothers and their children. From the second report: Nine systemically healthy Caucasian individuals served as donors, namely three mothers together with their six children. cDNA synthesis consumed the entire amount of extracted RNA, loaded at about 1.5 ug RNA in each 15 ul reaction. In the second PCR, the M1S primer added sample barcodes and 2-4 random nucleotides. More than 8 million TCR beta CDR3 reads were obtained from each mother, and some 3 million reads were obtained from each child. TCR recombination output is similarly shaped by thymic selection in related and unrelated pairs, with a minor effect exerted by inherited differences. Related mother-child pairs always showed normalized repertoire overlap that was slightly higher than in unrelated mother-child pairs, though the difference was never significant. With a sensitivity of approximately 92 clones per million clonotypes, no persistent microchimeric T cell clones were detected. In the study, deep NGS was used to compare the TCR beta repertoires of mothers and children, and features distinguishing related mother-child pairs from unrelated individuals were sought. On average, the children were roughly 11 +/- 4 years old, while the mothers were about 38 +/- 4 years old. After adapter ligation with NEBNext reagents, the libraries were sequenced on Illumina HiSeq 2000 with 100+100 nt paired-end reads. To prevent cross-contamination, the mother and child libraries were prepared a month apart and were sequenced in separate runs. For each donor, between about 450,000 and 2,300,000 distinct TCR beta clonotypes were identified. Naive TCR beta clonotypes were estimated from low-frequency clonotypes matched to each donor's FACS-determined naive share, without sorting.

Sequenced input: blood. The source is a boy between 2 and 10 years old in good health. Recombination connected TRBV11-2 to TRBJ2-3, with 11 central nucleotides matching TRBD2. The DNA sequence is TGTGCCAGCAGCTTAGTGCTAGCGGGAGGCGCTAGCACAGATACGCAGTATTTT. Its protein product is CASSLVLAGGASTDTQYF. Outside the CDR3, residues come from the reference TRBV11-2 and TRBJ2-3 proteins, so the full variable domain is: EAGVAQSPRYKIIEKRQSVAFWCNPISGHATLYWYQQILGQGPKLLIQFQNNGVVDDSQLPKDRFSAERLKGVDSTLKIQPAKLEDSAVYLCASSLVLAGGASTDTQYFGPGTRLTVL.